The 6 T cell receptor beta chains presented below share a single source sample, sequenced in a study of cytomegalovirus exposure and HLA in healthy donors. PCR was performed using 60 Vbeta and 13 Jbeta primers. Profiled with immunoSEQ multiplex PCR; TCRdb holds only in-frame clones, not every one. The sample totals approximately 110,000 clones; its top ten clones hold around 2.7%. Sequenced sample: PBMCs. The receptors here all came from a man between 25 and 39 years old in good health and CMV-seronegative.

The chain joins TRBV5-4 to TRBJ2-7; TRBD2 agrees at 9 bases. Germline V gives CDR1 SGHNT, CDR2 YYREEE (reference sequence). This CDR3 is built from 16 residues. The J segment lost 6 bases and the V segment lost 0 bases, leaving 10 bases of the junction unmatched. CDR3 DNA: TGTGCCAGCAGCTTGGCTCGCAGCGGGAGGCCGGGCGAGCAGTACTTC. Translated, it gives CASSLARSGRPGEQYF.

The gene calls are TRBV28 and TRBJ1-2; 9 nucleotides align to TRBD1. The CDR3 spans 12 residues. With V trimmed by 10 bases and J by 6 bases, 6 bases remained unmatched. The germline gives CDR1 MDHEN, CDR2 SYDVKM. The CDR3 region is CAIRQGGNGYTF. The DNA of the CDR3 is TGTGCCATTCGACAGGGGGGTAATGGCTACACCTTC.

This chain links TRBV27 with TRBJ2-7, with D perhaps matching TRBD1 (5 bases). Germline V gene lookup returns CDR1 MNHEY and CDR2 SMNVEV (reference sequence). The CDR3 totals 12 residues. V gave up 8 bases and J gave up 5 bases, with 13 bases separating them. CDR3: CASAAGYDEQYF. DNA of the CDR3: TGTGCCAGCGCCGCAGGGTACGACGAGCAGTACTTC.

V and J are TRBV7-9 and TRBJ1-2, with a tentative D call TRBD1 (6 bases). Trimming stripped 4 bases from V and 7 bases from J, with 16 bases between. Germline assignment: CDR1 SEHNR and CDR2 FQNEAQ (reference sequence). The CDR3 consists of 14 residues. CDR3 nucleotide sequence: TGTGCCAGCAGCTGGGACACCCAAAAGGGTGGCTACACCTTC. It codes for CASSWDTQKGGYTF.

J is TRBJ1-3 and V is TRBV5-4; D is perhaps TRBD1 (6 bases). With 3 bases removed from V and 2 bases from J, the gap between germline ends came to 9 bases. This CDR3 has 14 residues. CDR1 and CDR2 (germline): SGHNT, YYREEE (reference sequence). This CDR3 reads CASSSGQPGNTIYF. CDR3 DNA sequence: TGTGCCAGCAGCTCCGGACAGCCTGGAAACACCATATATTTT. The complete variable domain, with remaining parts taken from reference TRBV5-4 and TRBJ1-3, reads ETGVTQSPTHLIKTRGQQVTLRCSSQSGHNTVSWYQQALGQGPQFIFQYYREEENGRGNFPPRFSGLQFPNYSSELNVNALELDDSALYLCASSSGQPGNTIYFGEGSWLTVV.

The chain couples TRBV7-9 to TRBJ2-7; TRBD2 agrees at 8 bases. Germline V gene data show CDR1 as SEHNR and CDR2 as FQNEAQ (reference sequence). Losses at the gene ends were 1 base for V and 2 bases for J; bases not matched to a gene: 4. This CDR3 comprises 15 residues. The CDR3 bases are TGTGCCAGCAGCTTAGGGGCTAGCGGGCCCTACGAGCAGTACTTC. Translating gives CASSLGASGPYEQYF.